The clone carrying this T cell receptor (beta chain) was seen repeatedly, ten times or more. Its target is unknown. TCRdb called the RT-PCR reads again in MiXCR, with one record for every CDR3 protein. Found here are about 520,000 distinct CDR3 sequences, less than 7.5% of them singletons; the top ten hold around 13%. This sample was included in a study of response to subunit inactivated influenza vaccine. Notes on the study in general: Each seasonal flu vaccination may recruit only limited new T cells, authors suggested.

The clonotype comes from a man between 50 and 75 years old who received an inactivated influenza vaccine. Sequencing used PBMCs from blood, obtained less than 30 months after vaccination.

The CDR3 DNA reads as TGTGCCAGCAACCCCGGGAGGGCCGCATCCGATGAGCAGTTCTTC. Its protein product is CASNPGRAASDEQFF. V and J are TRBV12-3 or TRBV12-4 and TRBJ2-1; 8 positions match TRBD2. The junction had 13 bases not matched to a gene; V was cut back by 7 bases and J by 8 bases. This CDR3 is 15 amino acids long.